One sample yielded the 9 T cell receptor beta chains listed below, sequenced in a study of cytomegalovirus exposure and HLA in healthy donors. Some clones are missing from TCRdb's copy, which holds only in-frame ones; the method was immunoSEQ multiplex PCR. The sample carries about 240,000 clones, around 87% recorded once. The sample comprised PBMCs. Receptors were obtained from a young man in good health and CMV-seronegative.

The chain has TRBV9 and TRBJ2-1; 10 bases map to TRBD2. Trimming cost V 3 bases and J 10 bases; bases outside gene matches: 13. The CDR3 has 16 residues. Germline V gene data show CDR1 as SGDLS and CDR2 as YYNGEE. CDR3 loop: CASSEVGLADLGEQFF. The CDR3 nucleotides read TGTGCCAGCAGCGAGGTTGGACTAGCGGACCTCGGGGAGCAGTTCTTC.

This chain connects TRBV7-9 to TRBJ2-5; tentative D call: TRBD1 (7 bases). The V gene lost 5 bases and the J gene lost 4 bases, with 20 bases spanning the gap. Germline V CDR1 and CDR2: SEHNR, FQNEAQ (reference sequence). The CDR3 totals 16 residues. CDR3 region: CASSMPRQGGGETQYF. DNA of the CDR3: TGTGCCAGCAGCATGCCTCGACAGGGAGGAGGAGAGACCCAGTACTTC.

The chain joins TRBV4-1 to TRBJ2-7; 9 nucleotides line up with TRBD2. The length of the CDR3 is 15 residues. J lost 3 bases, V lost 0 bases, and 3 bases had no gene match. Germline V gene data show CDR1 as MGHRA and CDR2 as YSYEKL. CDR3 amino acids: CASSQDSGSLYEQYF. The CDR3 nucleotides are TGCGCCAGCAGCCAAGATAGCGGGAGTCTCTACGAGCAGTACTTC.

The gene calls are TRBV7-2 and TRBJ2-3, with 8 bases aligning to TRBD2. Germline CDR1 is SGHTA and CDR2 is FQGNSA. Losses at the gene ends were 1 base for V and 2 bases for J; bases not matched to a gene: 2. The CDR3 loop spans 15 amino acids. CDR3 in DNA: TGTGCCAGCAGCTTAGACGGGGGGGACACAGATACGCAGTATTTT. The encoded protein is CASSLDGGDTDTQYF.

The rearrangement joins TRBV7-2 to TRBJ2-1, with D perhaps matching TRBD2 (5 bases). The ends were cut back, 5 bases at V and 5 bases at J, with 7 bases in the middle. There are 12 residues in the CDR3. Germline-derived CDR1 and CDR2 are SGHTA and FQGNSA. CDR3 in DNA: TGTGCCAGCAGCACTAGTGACAATGAGCAGTTCTTC. It specifies CASSTSDNEQFF.

V usage is TRBV15 and J usage is TRBJ1-1; D remains ambiguous. V lost 1 base to trimming and J lost 0 bases, with 9 bases between them. The germline CDR1 and CDR2 sequences are LNHNV and YYDKDF (reference sequence). The CDR3 consists of 15 residues. The CDR3 spells CATSRGQAMNTEAFF. CDR3 sequence (DNA): TGTGCCACCAGCAGAGGGCAAGCGATGAACACTGAAGCTTTCTTT.

The chain couples TRBV27 to TRBJ1-5; 7 positions match TRBD1. This CDR3 contains 16 residues. Germline-derived CDR1 and CDR2 are MNHEY and SMNVEV (reference sequence). J was trimmed by 5 bases and V by 6 bases; bases with no gene match: 13. The CDR3, as DNA: TGTGCCAGCAGCCCATATTGGGACAGCCGGGATCAGCCCCAGCATTTT. It yields the protein CASSPYWDSRDQPQHF.

DNA for the CDR3: TGTGCCAGCAGCTTATACAGGGGCCTGGGCTACACCTTC. It codes for CASSLYRGLGYTF. The J gene is TRBJ1-2, the V gene TRBV7-8; 7 bases agree with TRBD1. J lost 8 bases, V lost 2 bases, and 5 bases had no gene match. Per germline, CDR1 SGHVS and CDR2 FQNEAQ. The CDR3 spans 13 residues.

The chain combines TRBV19 with TRBJ2-5; TRBD2 aligns across 8 bases. This CDR3 region has 15 residues. Germline CDR1 is LNHDA and CDR2 is SQIVND (reference sequence). The J segment lost 4 bases and the V segment lost 5 bases, leaving 9 bases of the junction unmatched. The chain's CDR3 is CASSPRAGVGETQYF. CDR3 DNA sequence: TGTGCCAGTAGTCCACGAGCGGGAGTAGGAGAGACCCAGTACTTC.